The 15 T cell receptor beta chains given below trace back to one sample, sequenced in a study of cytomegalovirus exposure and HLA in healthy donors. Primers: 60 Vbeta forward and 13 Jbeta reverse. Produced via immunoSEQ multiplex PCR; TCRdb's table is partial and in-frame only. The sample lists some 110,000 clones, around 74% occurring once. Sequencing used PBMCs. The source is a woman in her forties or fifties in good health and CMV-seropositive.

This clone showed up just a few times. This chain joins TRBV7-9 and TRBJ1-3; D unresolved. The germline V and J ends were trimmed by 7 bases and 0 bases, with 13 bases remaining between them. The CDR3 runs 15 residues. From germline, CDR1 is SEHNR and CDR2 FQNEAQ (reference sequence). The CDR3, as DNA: TGTGCCAGCACCTGGAGGGATACCTCTGGAAACACCATATATTTT. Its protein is CASTWRDTSGNTIYF.

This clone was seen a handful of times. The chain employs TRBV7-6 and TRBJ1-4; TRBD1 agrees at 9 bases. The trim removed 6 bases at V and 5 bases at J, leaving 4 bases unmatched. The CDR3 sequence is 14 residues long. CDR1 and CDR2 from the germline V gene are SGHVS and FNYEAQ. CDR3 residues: CASSSGTGNEKLFF. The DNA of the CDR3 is TGTGCCAGCAGTTCCGGGACAGGGAATGAAAAACTGTTTTTT.

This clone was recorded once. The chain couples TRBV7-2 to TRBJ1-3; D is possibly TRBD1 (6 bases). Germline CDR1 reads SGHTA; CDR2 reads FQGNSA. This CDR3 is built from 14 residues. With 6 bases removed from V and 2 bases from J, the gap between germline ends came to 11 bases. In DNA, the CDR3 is TGTGCCAGCAGGAGAACAGGGACTGGAAACACCATATATTTT. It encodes CASRRTGTGNTIYF.

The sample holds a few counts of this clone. The CDR3: CASSQEKGGVAGERETQYF. The DNA of the CDR3 is TGCGCCAGCAGCCAAGAAAAAGGAGGGGTAGCGGGGGAGCGAGAGACCCAGTACTTC. The chain has TRBV4-1 and TRBJ2-5, with 9 positions matching TRBD2. From germline, CDR1 is MGHRA and CDR2 YSYEKL. The CDR3 sequence is 19 residues long. V shed 0 bases and J 4 bases; nucleotides not matched to a gene: 15.

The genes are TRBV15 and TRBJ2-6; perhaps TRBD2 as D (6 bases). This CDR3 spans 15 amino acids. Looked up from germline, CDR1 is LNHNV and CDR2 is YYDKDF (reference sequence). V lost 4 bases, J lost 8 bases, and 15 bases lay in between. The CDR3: CATSKRDSRTNVLTF. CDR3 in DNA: TGTGCCACCAGCAAACGGGACTCTCGGACCAACGTCCTGACTTTC.

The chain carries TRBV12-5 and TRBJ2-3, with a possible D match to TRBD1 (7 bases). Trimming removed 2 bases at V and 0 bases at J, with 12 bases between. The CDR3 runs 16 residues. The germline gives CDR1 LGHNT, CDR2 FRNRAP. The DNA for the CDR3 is TGTGCTAGTGGTTTGTTTCAGGGGGGAAGCACAGATACGCAGTATTTT. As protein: CASGLFQGGSTDTQYF.

CDR3 region: CASSSDVQGSGNTIYF. CDR3 coding DNA: TGCGCCAGCAGCTCGGACGTACAGGGCTCTGGAAACACCATATATTTT. The J gene is TRBJ1-3, the V gene TRBV5-1; perhaps TRBD1 as D (6 bases). CDR1 and CDR2 from the germline V gene are SGHRS and YFSETQ. The germline V and J ends were trimmed by 3 bases and 0 bases, with 13 bases remaining between them. The CDR3 extends over 16 amino acids.

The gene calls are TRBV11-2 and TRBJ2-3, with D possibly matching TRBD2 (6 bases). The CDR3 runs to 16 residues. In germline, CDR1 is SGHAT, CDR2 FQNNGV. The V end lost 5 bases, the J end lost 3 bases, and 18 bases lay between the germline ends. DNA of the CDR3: TGTGCCAGCAGCCAGGCACTAGCCTTTGGTACAGATACGCAGTATTTT. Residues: CASSQALAFGTDTQYF.

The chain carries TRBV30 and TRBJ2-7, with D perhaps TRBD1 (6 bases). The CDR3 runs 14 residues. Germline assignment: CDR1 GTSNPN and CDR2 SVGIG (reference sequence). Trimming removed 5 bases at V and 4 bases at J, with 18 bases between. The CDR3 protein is CAWELQGRGYEQYF. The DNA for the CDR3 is TGTGCCTGGGAACTGCAGGGGCGAGGATACGAGCAGTACTTC.

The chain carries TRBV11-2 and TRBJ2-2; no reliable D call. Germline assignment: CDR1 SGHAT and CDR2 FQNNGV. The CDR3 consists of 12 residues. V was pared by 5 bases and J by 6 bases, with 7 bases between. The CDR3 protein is CASSLDSGELFF. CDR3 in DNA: TGTGCCAGCAGCCTCGACTCCGGGGAGCTGTTTTTT.

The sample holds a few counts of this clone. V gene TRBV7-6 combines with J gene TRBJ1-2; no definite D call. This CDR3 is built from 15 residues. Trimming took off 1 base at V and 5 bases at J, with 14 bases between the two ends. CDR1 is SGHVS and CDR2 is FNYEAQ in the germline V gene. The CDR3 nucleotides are TGTGCCAGCAGCTTAGATATTGGCCAGACTTATGGCTACACCTTC. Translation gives CASSLDIGQTYGYTF.

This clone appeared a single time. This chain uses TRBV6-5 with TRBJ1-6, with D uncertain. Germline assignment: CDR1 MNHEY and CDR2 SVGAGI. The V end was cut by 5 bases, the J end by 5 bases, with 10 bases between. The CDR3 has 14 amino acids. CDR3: CASSLDEDNSPLHF. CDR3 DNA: TGTGCCAGCAGTCTTGACGAGGATAATTCACCCCTCCACTTT.

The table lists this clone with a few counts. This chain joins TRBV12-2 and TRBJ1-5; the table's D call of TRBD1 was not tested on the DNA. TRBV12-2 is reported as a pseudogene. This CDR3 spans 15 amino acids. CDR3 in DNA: TGTGCAAGTCGCTTAGTCCAGGTCGACAATCAGCCCCAGCATTTT. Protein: CASRLVQVDNQPQHF.

CDR3 sequence reads: CASSLQGPFYGYTF. DNA for the CDR3: TGTGCCAGCAGCTTGCAGGGGCCTTTCTATGGCTACACCTTC. The chain combines TRBV5-8 with TRBJ1-2; tentatively, D is TRBD1 (6 bases). The CDR3 has 14 amino acids. The germline gives CDR1 SGHTS, CDR2 YDEGEE. V was clipped by 1 base and J by 4 bases, with 11 bases between them. Looking up the rest from reference TRBV5-8 and TRBJ1-2 gives the full variable domain: EAGVTQSPTHLIKTRGQQATLRCSPISGHTSVYWYQQALGLGLQFLLWYDEGEERNRGNFPPRFSGRQFPNYSSELNVNALELEDSALYLCASSLQGPFYGYTFGSGTRLTVV.

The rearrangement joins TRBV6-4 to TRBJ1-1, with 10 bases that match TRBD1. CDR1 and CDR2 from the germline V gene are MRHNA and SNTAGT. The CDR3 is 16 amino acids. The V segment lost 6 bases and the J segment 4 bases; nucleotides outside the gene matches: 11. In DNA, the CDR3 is TGTGCCAGCAGCATCGGGACAGGGGTCGGTGGCACTGAAGCTTTCTTT. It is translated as CASSIGTGVGGTEAFF.